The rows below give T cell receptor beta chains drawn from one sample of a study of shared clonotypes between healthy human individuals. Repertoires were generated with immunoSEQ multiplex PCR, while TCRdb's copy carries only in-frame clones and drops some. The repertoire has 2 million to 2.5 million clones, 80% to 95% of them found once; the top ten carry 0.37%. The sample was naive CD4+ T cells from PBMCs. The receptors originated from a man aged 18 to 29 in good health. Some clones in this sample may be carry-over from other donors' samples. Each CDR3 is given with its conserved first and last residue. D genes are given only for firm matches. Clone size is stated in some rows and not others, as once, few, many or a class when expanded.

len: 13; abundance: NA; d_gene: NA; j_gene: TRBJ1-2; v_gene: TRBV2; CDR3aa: CASSDQQGYGYTF; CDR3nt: TGTGCCAGCAGCGACCAACAGGGCTATGGCTACACCTTC
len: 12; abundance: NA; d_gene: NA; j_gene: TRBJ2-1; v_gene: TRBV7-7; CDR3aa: CASSPGGNEQFF; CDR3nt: TGTGCCAGCAGCCCTGGGGGGAATGAGCAGTTCTTC
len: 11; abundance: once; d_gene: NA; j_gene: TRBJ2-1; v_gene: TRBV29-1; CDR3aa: CSELTGDEQFF; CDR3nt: TGCAGCGAGTTAACGGGGGATGAGCAGTTCTTC
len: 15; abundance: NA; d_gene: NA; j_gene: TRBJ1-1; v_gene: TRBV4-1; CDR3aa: CASSQDASRTVGAFF; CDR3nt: TGCGCCAGCAGCCAAGACGCCAGTCGGACGGTTGGAGCTTTCTTT
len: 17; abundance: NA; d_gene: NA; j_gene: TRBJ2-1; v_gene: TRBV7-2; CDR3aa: CASSPQAAGSSYNEQFF; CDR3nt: TGTGCCAGCAGCCCCCAAGCTGCGGGAAGCTCCTACAATGAGCAGTTCTTC
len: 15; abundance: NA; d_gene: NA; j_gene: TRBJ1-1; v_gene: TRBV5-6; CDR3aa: CASSFQTGSNTEAFF; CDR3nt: TGTGCCAGCAGCTTCCAGACAGGATCGAACACTGAAGCTTTCTTT
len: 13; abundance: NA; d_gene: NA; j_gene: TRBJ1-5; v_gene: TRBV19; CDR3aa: CASSKGTPRPQHF; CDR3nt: TGTGCCAGTAGTAAGGGGACTCCCCGGCCCCAGCATTTT
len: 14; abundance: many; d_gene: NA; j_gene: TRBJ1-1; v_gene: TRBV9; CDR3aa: CASSVGGGYTEAFF; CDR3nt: TGTGCCAGCAGCGTAGGGGGAGGGTACACTGAAGCTTTCTTT
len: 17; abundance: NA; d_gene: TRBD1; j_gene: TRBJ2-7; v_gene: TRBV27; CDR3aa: CASSWEASGQGSKEQYF; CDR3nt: TGTGCCAGCAGTTGGGAAGCGTCAGGACAGGGGTCTAAGGAGCAGTACTTC
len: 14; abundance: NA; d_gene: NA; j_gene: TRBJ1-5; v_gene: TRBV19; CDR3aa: CASRVRGVNQPQHF; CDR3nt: TGTGCCAGTAGGGTGCGGGGGGTAAATCAGCCCCAGCATTTT
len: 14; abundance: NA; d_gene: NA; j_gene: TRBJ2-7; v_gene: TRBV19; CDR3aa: CASSNRDMIHEQYF; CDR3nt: TGTGCCAGTAGTAACCGGGACATGATCCACGAGCAGTACTTC
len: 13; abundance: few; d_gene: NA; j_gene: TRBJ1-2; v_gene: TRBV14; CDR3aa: CASSPRGSYGYTF; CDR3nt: TGTGCCAGCAGCCCGAGGGGGAGCTATGGCTACACCTTC
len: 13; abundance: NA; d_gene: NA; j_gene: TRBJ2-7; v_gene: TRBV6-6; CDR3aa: CATTRDLTYEQYF; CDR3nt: TGTGCCACCACACGGGACTTGACCTACGAGCAGTACTTC